This TCR beta chain was recorded in a study of CD8+CD57+ T cells in acquired aplastic anemia. For the study at large: The study obtained an average of roughly 3 ug of DNA from sorted CD4+ and CD8+ cells.

V lost 3 bases, J lost 4 bases, and 15 bases lay in between. This CDR3 is built from 15 residues. The study, taken as a whole, reports: Patients and controls were found to share twenty-nine CD8+ CDR3 sequences.

It was patients with CD8+CD57+ cell expansion by flow cytometry who were chosen for sequencing. The diagnosis in all patients was severe acquired aplastic anemia. For CDR3 and TCR beta VDJ profiling, genomic DNA was the template used. MiXCR was run by TCRdb on the reads, yielding one entry per CDR3 protein. The sample holds 150,000 to 200,000 distinct CDR3 sequences; roughly 45% are singletons and the top ten take 3.2%. This clonotype was counted many times. The antigen is undetermined. Sequencing was performed on sorted CD4+, CD8+, or CD8+CD57+ T cells (not recorded which) from PBMCs. The receptor's source is a human donor with aplastic anemia. The rearrangement uses TRBV12-3 or TRBV12-4 and TRBJ1-2; a weak D match, TRBD1 (5 bases). CDR3 nucleotide sequence: TGTGCCAGCAGTTTTGGTCCTAGCGGGGGCTATGGCTACACCTTC. Its protein is CASSFGPSGGYGYTF.